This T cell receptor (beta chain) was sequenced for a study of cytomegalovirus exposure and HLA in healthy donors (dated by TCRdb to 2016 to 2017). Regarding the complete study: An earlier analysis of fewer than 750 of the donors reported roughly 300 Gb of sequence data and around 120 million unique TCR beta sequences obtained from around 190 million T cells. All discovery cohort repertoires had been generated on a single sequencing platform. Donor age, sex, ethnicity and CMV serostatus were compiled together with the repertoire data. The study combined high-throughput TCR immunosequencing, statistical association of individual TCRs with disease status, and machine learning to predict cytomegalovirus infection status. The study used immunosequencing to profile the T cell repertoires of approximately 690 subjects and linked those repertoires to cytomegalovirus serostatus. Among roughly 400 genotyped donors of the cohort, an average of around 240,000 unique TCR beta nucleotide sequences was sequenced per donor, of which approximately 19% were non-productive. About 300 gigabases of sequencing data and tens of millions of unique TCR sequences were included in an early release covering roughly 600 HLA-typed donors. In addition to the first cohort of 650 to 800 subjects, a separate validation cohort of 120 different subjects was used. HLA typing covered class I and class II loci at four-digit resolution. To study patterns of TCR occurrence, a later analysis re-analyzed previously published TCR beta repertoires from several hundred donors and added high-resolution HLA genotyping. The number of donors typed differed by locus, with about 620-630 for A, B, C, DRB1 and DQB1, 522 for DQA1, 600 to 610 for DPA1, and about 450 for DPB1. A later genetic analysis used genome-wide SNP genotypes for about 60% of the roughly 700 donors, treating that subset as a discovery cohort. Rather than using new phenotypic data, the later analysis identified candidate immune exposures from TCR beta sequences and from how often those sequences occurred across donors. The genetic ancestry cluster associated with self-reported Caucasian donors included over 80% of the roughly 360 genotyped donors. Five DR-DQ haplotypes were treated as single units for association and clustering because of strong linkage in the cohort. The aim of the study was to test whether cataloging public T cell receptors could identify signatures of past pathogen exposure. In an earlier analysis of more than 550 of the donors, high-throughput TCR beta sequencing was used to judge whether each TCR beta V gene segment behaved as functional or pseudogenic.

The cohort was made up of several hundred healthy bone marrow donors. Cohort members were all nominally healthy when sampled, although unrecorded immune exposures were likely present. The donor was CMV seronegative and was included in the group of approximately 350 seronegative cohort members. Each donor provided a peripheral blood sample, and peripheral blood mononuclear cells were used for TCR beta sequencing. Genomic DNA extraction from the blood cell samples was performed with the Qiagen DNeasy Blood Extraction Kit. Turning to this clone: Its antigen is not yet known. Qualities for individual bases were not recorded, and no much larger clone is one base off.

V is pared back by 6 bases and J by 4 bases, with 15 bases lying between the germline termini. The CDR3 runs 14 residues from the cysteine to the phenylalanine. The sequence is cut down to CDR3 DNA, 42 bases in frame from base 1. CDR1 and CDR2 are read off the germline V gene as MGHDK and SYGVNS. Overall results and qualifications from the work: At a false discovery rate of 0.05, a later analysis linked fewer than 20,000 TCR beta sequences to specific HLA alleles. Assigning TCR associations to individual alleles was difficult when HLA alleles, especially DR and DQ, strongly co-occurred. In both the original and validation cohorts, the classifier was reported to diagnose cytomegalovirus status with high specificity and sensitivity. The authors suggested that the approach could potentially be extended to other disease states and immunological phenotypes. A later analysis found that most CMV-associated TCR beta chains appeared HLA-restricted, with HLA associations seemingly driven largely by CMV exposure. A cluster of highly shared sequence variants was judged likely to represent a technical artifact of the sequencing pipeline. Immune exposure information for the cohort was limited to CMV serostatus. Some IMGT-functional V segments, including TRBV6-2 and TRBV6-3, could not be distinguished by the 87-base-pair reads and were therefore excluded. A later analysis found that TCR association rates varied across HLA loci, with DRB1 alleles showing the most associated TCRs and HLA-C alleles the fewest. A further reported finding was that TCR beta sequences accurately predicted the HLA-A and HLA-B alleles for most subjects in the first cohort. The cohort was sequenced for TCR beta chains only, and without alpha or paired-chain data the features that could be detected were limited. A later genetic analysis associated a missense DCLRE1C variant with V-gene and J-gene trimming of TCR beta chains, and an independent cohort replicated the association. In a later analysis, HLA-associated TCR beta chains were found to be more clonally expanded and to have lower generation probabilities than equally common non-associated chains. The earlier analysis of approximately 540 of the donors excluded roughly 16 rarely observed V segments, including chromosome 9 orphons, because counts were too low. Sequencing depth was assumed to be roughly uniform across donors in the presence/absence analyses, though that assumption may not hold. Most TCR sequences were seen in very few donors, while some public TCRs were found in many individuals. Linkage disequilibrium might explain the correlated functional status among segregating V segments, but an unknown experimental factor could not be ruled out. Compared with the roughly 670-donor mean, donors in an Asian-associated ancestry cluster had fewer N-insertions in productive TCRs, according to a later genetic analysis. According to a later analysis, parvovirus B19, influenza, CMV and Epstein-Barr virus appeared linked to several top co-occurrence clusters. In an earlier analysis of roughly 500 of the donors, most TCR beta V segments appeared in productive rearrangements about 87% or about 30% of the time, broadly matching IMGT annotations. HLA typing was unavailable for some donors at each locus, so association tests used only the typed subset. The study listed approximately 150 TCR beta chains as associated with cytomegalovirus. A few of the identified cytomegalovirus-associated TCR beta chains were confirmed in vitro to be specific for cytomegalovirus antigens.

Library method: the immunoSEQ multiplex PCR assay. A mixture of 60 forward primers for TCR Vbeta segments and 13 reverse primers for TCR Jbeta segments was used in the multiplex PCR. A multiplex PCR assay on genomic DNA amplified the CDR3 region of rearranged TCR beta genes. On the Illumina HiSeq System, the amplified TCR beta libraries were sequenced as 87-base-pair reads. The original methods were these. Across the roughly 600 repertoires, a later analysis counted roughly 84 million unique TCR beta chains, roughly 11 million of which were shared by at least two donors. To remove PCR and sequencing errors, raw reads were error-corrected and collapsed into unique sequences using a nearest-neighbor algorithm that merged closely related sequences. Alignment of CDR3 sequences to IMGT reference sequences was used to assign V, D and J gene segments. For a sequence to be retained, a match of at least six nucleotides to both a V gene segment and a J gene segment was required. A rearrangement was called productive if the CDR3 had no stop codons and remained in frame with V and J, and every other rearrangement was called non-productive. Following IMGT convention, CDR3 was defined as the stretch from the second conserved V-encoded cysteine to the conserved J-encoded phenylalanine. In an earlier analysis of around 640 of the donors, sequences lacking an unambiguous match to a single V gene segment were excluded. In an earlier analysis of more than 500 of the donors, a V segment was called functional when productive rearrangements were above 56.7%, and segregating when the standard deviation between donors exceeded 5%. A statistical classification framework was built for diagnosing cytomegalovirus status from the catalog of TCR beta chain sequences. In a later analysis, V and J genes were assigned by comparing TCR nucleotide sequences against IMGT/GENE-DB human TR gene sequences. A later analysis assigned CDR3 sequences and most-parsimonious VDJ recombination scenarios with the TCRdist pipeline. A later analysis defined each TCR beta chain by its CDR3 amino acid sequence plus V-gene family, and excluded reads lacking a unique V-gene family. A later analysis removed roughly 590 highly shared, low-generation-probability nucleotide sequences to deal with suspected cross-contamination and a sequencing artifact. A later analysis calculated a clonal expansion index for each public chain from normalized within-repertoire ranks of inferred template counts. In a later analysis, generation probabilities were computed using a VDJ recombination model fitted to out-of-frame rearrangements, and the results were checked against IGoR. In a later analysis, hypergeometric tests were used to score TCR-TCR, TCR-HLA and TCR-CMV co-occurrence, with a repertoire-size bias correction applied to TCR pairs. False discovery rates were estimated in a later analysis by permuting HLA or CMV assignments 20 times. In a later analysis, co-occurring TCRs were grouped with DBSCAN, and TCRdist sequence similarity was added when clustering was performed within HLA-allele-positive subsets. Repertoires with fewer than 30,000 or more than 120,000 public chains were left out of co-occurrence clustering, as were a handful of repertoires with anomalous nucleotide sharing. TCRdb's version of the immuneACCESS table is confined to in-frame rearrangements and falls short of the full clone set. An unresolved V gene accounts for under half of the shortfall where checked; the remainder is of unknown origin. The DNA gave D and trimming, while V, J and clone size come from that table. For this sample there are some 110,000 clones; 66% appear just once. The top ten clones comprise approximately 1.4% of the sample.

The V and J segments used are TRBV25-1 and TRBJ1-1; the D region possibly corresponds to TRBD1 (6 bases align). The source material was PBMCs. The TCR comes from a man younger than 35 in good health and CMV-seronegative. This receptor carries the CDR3 CASRQTGWVTEAFF. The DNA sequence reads TGTGCCAGCAGACAGACAGGCTGGGTCACTGAAGCTTTCTTT.